The sequence of this T cell receptor (beta chain) was determined in a study of T cell responses to AZD1222 COVID-19 vaccine (dated by TCRdb to the early 2020s). Background for the entire study: Because spike-specific TCR depth and breadth did not differ between the two schedules, AZD1222 recipients who got a second dose at roughly 4 weeks were pooled with those who got a second dose at roughly 12 weeks. A total of 230 to 250 trial participants underwent TCR sequencing, of whom more than 200 had received two doses of AZD1222 and about 25 had received two doses of the MenACWY control vaccine. Trial participants were enrolled into age subgroups of 18-55, 56-69 and 70-plus years, which contained about 150, 27 and 61 TCR-sequenced participants, respectively.

With regard to this clone: The antigen this receptor binds is unknown. Base qualities are not at hand, and no much larger clone is one base apart.

The paper as a whole reports these results and caveats: The whole spike protein was spanned by vaccine-associated CD4 TCRs, and dominant responses were seen in regions 160-218 and 743-854. Because no day 14 peak-response samples were available, the repertoires could be characterized only after the peak T cell response. Reportedly, close to half of the unique spike-specific TCRs recognized epitopes lying outside the regions that are mutated in the B.1.351 and B.1.1.7 variants. Participants were mostly white British and included more females than males, and it was suggested by the authors that clonal diversity may have been underestimated. In the small 56-69-year group, the increase in depth fell short of significance, most likely because of low power. Only a handful of AZD1222 recipients were SARS-CoV-2 seropositive at baseline, limiting conclusions about previously exposed vaccinees. After two AZD1222 doses, both the breadth and the depth of spike-specific TCRs were significantly higher than at day 0 and than in MenACWY recipients.

The CDR3 regions of human TCRbeta chains were analyzed by immunosequencing. The original methods were these. Repertoire TCRs were checked for matches against a reference library of SARS-CoV-2-specific TCRs that had been generated using the MIRA antigen-specificity platform. Breadth was defined as the fraction of unique TCRs that were SARS-CoV-2-associated, and depth was defined as the fraction of total T cells that were SARS-CoV-2-associated. Each spike-specific TCR was assigned to its reactive spike region and to a CD4 or CD8 class using the MIRA data. Log10-transformed breadth and depth values were compared by one-way ANOVA with Sidak's multiple comparisons tests. Drawn from immuneACCESS, this table holds only the in-frame rearrangements with V and J called that TCRdb kept. Clones are partly lost; checked studies trace under half to an unresolved V gene and leave the rest unexplained. V, J and clone size are taken as reported in that table, and D and trimming were inferred from the DNA itself. The sample profile shows some 120,000 clones; approximately 84% of them were found once. 7.5% of the sample lies in the top ten.

The time point tag for this specimen amounts to: baseline before first vaccination. Vaccinee samples came from UK trials COV001 and COV002, including a single-blind randomized controlled phase 2/3 trial of AZD1222 (ChAdOx1 nCoV-19) in healthy adults. For TCRbeta chain sequencing, PBMC samples from trial participants were taken at day 0 and at day 28 after the second dose. Compared with germline, V lacks 5 bases and J lacks 2 bases; bases without a gene match: 3. From the cysteine up to the phenylalanine, the CDR3 has a length of 15 residues. Just the 45-base CDR3 DNA is kept, in frame starting at base 1. CDR1 MNHEY and CDR2 SVGAGI are derived from the germline V gene.

This TCR derives from an adult in good health. The sequencing here drew on peripheral blood, taken on day 0 of AZD1222 vaccination. In this chain, TRBV6-5 is recombined with TRBJ2-7, with TRBD2 identical over 13 junction bases. The CDR3 protein: CASSPTSGRAYEQYF. Here is the DNA: TGTGCCAGCAGTCCTACTAGCGGGAGGGCCTACGAGCAGTACTTC.